These 15 T cell receptor beta chains originate from one sample sequenced in a study of identical twins listed by TCRdb under 2016. Receptor libraries were prepared by 5' RACE. Sequenced on an Illumina HiSeq 2000. Starting from the raw public reads, TCRdb applied fastp trimming at Q25, assembled clones with MiXCR and retained in-frame beta chains. Here each entry gathers all rows of one CDR3 protein and keeps the most common genes and DNA. The sample table shows under 900,000 distinct CDR3 sequences, and around an eighth are seen once. Around 1.6% of the sample goes to the ten largest clones. This same sample was also part of a study on yellow fever vaccine responses in identical twins.

Sequencing used PBMCs. These receptors originate from a woman between 18 and 29 years old in good health.

In its sample, this clonotype was seen a few times. The rearrangement joins TRBV20-1 to TRBJ2-7, with 11 bases that match TRBD2. This CDR3 comprises 13 residues. The V segment lost 4 bases and the J segment 7 bases; nucleotides outside the gene matches: 6. Germline-derived CDR1 and CDR2 are DFQATT and SNEGSKA (reference sequence). Here the CDR3 DNA reads TGCAGTGCTAATAGCGGGAGGGCGGATGAGCAGTACTTC. As protein: CSANSGRADEQYF.

V is TRBV25-1 and J is TRBJ2-5; 13 bases align to TRBD2. V shed 4 bases and J 4 bases; nucleotides not matched to a gene: 12. CDR1 MGHDK and CDR2 SYGVNS come from the germline V gene. The CDR3 length is 18 residues. The CDR3 protein is CASSGAPSLAGGPETQYF. CDR3 coding DNA: TGTGCCAGCAGTGGGGCGCCCTCACTAGCGGGGGGGCCAGAGACCCAGTACTTC. Variable domain in full (rest from reference TRBV25-1 and TRBJ2-5): EADIYQTPRYLVIGTGKKITLECSQTMGHDKMYWYQQDPGMELHLIHYSYGVNSTEKGDLSSESTVSRIRTEHFPLTLESARPSHTSQYLCASSGAPSLAGGPETQYFGPGTRLLVL.

A few counts support this clonotype. V gene TRBV5-1 combines with J gene TRBJ2-7, with 12 nucleotides matching TRBD2. This CDR3 spans 16 amino acids. V lost 2 bases to trimming and J lost 6 bases; unmatched junction nucleotides: 9. The V gene's germline CDR1 is SGHRS and CDR2 YFSETQ. In nucleotides, the CDR3 is TGCGCCAGCAGCTTTTCCTCGACTAGCGGGAGAGGCGAGCAGTACTTC. Translated: CASSFSSTSGRGEQYF.

The V call is TRBV5-6, the J call TRBJ2-1; the D is unclear. Germline V lookup: CDR1 SGHDT, CDR2 YYEEEE. This CDR3 region has 16 residues. Between the trimmed V and J ends, which lost 4 bases and 3 bases, there was a span of 17 bases. The CDR3 DNA reads as TGTGCCAGCAGCCGAGGAACAACAAAGCTCTACAATGAGCAGTTCTTC. Translation gives CASSRGTTKLYNEQFF.

The chain recombines TRBV20-1 with TRBJ2-1; D perhaps matches TRBD2 (7 bases). V gave up 6 bases and J gave up 5 bases, with 14 bases separating them. The CDR3 runs to 13 residues. CDR1 and CDR2 (germline): DFQATT, SNEGSKA (reference sequence). In DNA, the CDR3 is TGCAGTGCCGCGGGGGCAGGGGACAATGAGCAGTTCTTC. Its translation: CSAAGAGDNEQFF.

The chain is built from TRBV5-1 and TRBJ2-7, with 9 positions matching TRBD1. The CDR3 runs to 17 residues. Germline V gene sequence: CDR1 SGHRS, CDR2 YFSETQ. The trim removed 2 bases at V and 1 base at J, leaving 10 bases unmatched. The CDR3 sequence: CASSFTTGGSTSYEQYF. In DNA, the CDR3 is TGCGCCAGCAGCTTCACCACAGGGGGCTCTACTTCCTACGAGCAGTACTTC. The full variable domain, completed using reference TRBV5-1 and TRBJ2-7, is KAGVTQTPRYLIKTRGQQVTLSCSPISGHRSVSWYQQTPGQGLQFLFEYFSETQRNKGNFPGRFSGRQFSNSRSEMNVSTLELGDSALYLCASSFTTGGSTSYEQYFGPGTRLTVT.

This clonotype was counted many times. The rearrangement links TRBV5-1 to TRBJ2-3, with D possibly being TRBD1 or TRBD2 (6 bases each). Looked up from germline, CDR1 is SGHRS and CDR2 is YFSETQ. The CDR3 is 13 residues long. V was cut by 4 bases and J by 4 bases, with 10 bases left in between. The CDR3 DNA follows: TGCGCCAGCAGCCCGGGGGCCGCAGATACGCAGTATTTT. It specifies CASSPGAADTQYF. Full variable domain (missing parts from reference TRBV5-1 and TRBJ2-3): KAGVTQTPRYLIKTRGQQVTLSCSPISGHRSVSWYQQTPGQGLQFLFEYFSETQRNKGNFPGRFSGRQFSNSRSEMNVSTLELGDSALYLCASSPGAADTQYFGPGTRLTVL.

The chain has TRBV29-1 and TRBJ1-1; D is ambiguous. V gave up 5 bases and J gave up 4 bases, with 14 bases separating them. The CDR3 covers 13 residues. Germline V CDR1 and CDR2: SQVTM, ANQGSEA. Here the CDR3 DNA reads TGCAGCGTTACCCCCGGCCTGTTCACTGAAGCTTTCTTT. It yields the protein CSVTPGLFTEAFF. Drawing the rest from reference TRBV29-1 and TRBJ1-1, the complete variable domain is SAVISQKPSRDICQRGTSLTIQCQVDSQVTMMFWYRQQPGQSLTLIATANQGSEATYESGFVIDKFPISRPNLTFSTLTVSNMSPEDSSIYLCSVTPGLFTEAFFGQGTRLTVV.

This clonotype has more than one count but fewer than ten. The chain has TRBV3-1 and TRBJ2-2; D unresolved. CDR1 and CDR2 from the germline V gene are LGHDT and YNNKEL (reference sequence). This CDR3 contains 15 residues. Deletions cut 1 base from V and 5 bases from J, with 11 bases between. The DNA for the CDR3 is TGTGCCAGCAGCCAAGGTGGCCCTAGGACCGGGGAGCTGTTTTTT. Amino acid sequence: CASSQGGPRTGELFF.

V and J are TRBV3-1 and TRBJ2-7; 8 bases agree with TRBD1. The germline V gene has CDR1 LGHDT and CDR2 YNNKEL (reference sequence). CDR3 length equals 13 residues. The V segment lost 4 bases and the J segment 7 bases; nucleotides outside the gene matches: 6. CDR3 loop: CASSPNRGKEQYV. The CDR3 nucleotides are TGTGCCAGCAGCCCAAACAGGGGGAAGGAGCAGTACGTC.

This clonotype came up a few times. The chain couples TRBV7-9 to TRBJ2-1; 7 bases match TRBD2. The J segment lost 8 bases and the V segment lost 2 bases, leaving 6 bases of the junction unmatched. Germline CDR1 reads SEHNR; CDR2 reads FQNEAQ (reference sequence). The CDR3 has 14 residues. The CDR3 coding sequence is TGTGCCAGCAGCTTAAGGCGGGAGCCCCATGAGCAGTTCTTC. Translating gives CASSLRREPHEQFF.

This clonotype occurred a few times. V is TRBV9 and J is TRBJ1-1; D is uncertain. Germline values: CDR1 SGDLS, CDR2 YYNGEE. This CDR3 contains 12 residues. V lost 4 bases, J lost 7 bases, and 11 bases lay in between. CDR3 bases: TGTGCCAGCAGCTTTAGAGACGGTGAAGCTTTCTTT. It codes for CASSFRDGEAFF.

The chain has TRBV4-1 and TRBJ2-7; 8 nucleotides match TRBD2. Germline values: CDR1 MGHRA, CDR2 YSYEKL. V lost 4 bases to trimming and J lost 3 bases; unmatched junction nucleotides: 11. The CDR3 totals 16 residues. CDR3 bases: TGCGCCAGCAGCCCAAATGACGGGACTAGTCTCTACGAGCAGTACTTC. The encoded protein is CASSPNDGTSLYEQYF.

This clonotype was observed a few times. The chain combines TRBV29-1 with TRBJ2-1, with TRBD2 identical over 8 bases. Looked up from germline, CDR1 is SQVTM and CDR2 is ANQGSEA. The CDR3 is 13 residues long. The trim removed 4 bases at V and 8 bases at J, leaving 7 bases unmatched. CDR3 bases: TGCAGCGTTGGAGCGGGAGCAGCTGATGAGCAGTTCTTC. It translates to CSVGAGAADEQFF.

J is TRBJ2-6 and V is TRBV11-3, with a possible D match to TRBD2 (6 bases). CDR1 and CDR2 from the germline V gene are SGHNT and YENEEA. The CDR3 is 17 amino acids. Trimming shortened V by 8 bases and J by 0 bases, and 17 bases separated the two germline ends. DNA of the CDR3: TGTGCCAGCTCCGACCGGGGGTCCTACTCTGGGGCCAACGTCCTGACTTTC. Amino acid sequence: CASSDRGSYSGANVLTF.